Included here is one T cell receptor (beta chain) sequence, with context. Its antigen is not known. CDR1 and CDR2 from the germline V gene are SQVTM and ANQGSEA. The CDR3 runs to 14 residues. V dropped 4 bases and J dropped 2 bases, with 12 bases sitting between them. The data originate from a study of CD8+CD57+ T cells in acquired aplastic anemia. Regarding the study as a whole: For CD8+ Simpson's diversity, patients and controls showed no significant difference.

The template used for profiling TCR beta VDJ and CDR3 was genomic DNA. TCRdb independently ran MiXCR on the reads; one entry per CDR3 protein. The top ten hold less than 55% of the sample, which has fewer than 200,000 distinct CDR3 sequences, 55% to 80% seen once. The sequencing input was sorted CD4+, CD8+, or CD8+CD57+ T cells (not recorded which) from PBMCs. The source is a human donor in good health. The chain couples TRBV29-1 to TRBJ1-3; possibly TRBD1 for D (5 bases). This chain's CDR3 is CSVVVRAPGNTIYF. The CDR3 DNA is TGCAGCGTTGTTGTCAGGGCTCCTGGAAACACCATATATTTT.